Listed below are T cell receptor beta chains from one sample, sequenced in a study of shared clonotypes between healthy human individuals. The protocol was immunoSEQ multiplex PCR, while the TCRdb copy is restricted to in-frame clones and leaves out a portion. Of about 2 million clones listed, roughly 95% were seen once; the top ten hold 0.1% to 0.15%. Sequencing used naive CD4+ T cells sorted from blood. All receptors derive from a man younger than 35 in good health. CDR3s include the opening cysteine and the closing phenylalanine or tryptophan. A D gene is named only where the DNA matches it firmly.

d_gene: -
v_gene: TRBV11-3
j_gene: TRBJ1-1
CDR3aa: CASSPPRVADTEAFF
CDR3nt: TGTGCCAGCAGCCCCCCCAGGGTAGCGGACACTGAAGCTTTCTTT

d_gene: -
v_gene: TRBV7-2
j_gene: TRBJ2-2
CDR3aa: CASSLDGGIHTGELFF
CDR3nt: TGTGCCAGCAGCTTGGACGGGGGTATACACACCGGGGAGCTGTTTTTT

d_gene: TRBD1
v_gene: TRBV19
j_gene: TRBJ1-1
CDR3aa: CASSTGVGTGEGTEAFF
CDR3nt: TGTGCCAGTAGTACCGGAGTCGGGACAGGGGAAGGTACTGAAGCTTTCTTT

d_gene: -
v_gene: TRBV5-1
j_gene: TRBJ2-5
CDR3aa: CASSRTGEYNETQYF
CDR3nt: TGCGCCAGCAGCCGGACCGGAGAGTATAATGAGACCCAGTACTTC

d_gene: -
v_gene: TRBV18
j_gene: TRBJ1-1
CDR3aa: CASSPMAGSGLNTEAFF
CDR3nt: TGTGCCAGCTCACCAATGGCCGGATCGGGCCTGAACACTGAAGCTTTCTTT

d_gene: -
v_gene: TRBV29-1
j_gene: TRBJ2-6
CDR3aa: CSVLSRAGANVLTF
CDR3nt: TGCAGCGTTCTCTCCAGGGCTGGGGCCAACGTCCTGACTTTC

d_gene: -
v_gene: TRBV28
j_gene: TRBJ1-2
CDR3aa: CASSPITGGYTF
CDR3nt: TGTGCCAGCAGTCCCATCACGGGGGGCTACACCTTC

d_gene: -
v_gene: TRBV4-1
j_gene: TRBJ1-5
CDR3aa: CASSHHGGASNQPQHF
CDR3nt: TGCGCCAGCAGCCACCACGGGGGGGCTAGCAATCAGCCCCAGCATTTT

d_gene: -
v_gene: TRBV9
j_gene: TRBJ1-6
CDR3aa: CASSVAPWAEDSPLHF
CDR3nt: TGTGCCAGCAGCGTAGCCCCCTGGGCTGAGGATTCACCCCTCCACTTT

d_gene: TRBD1
v_gene: TRBV30
j_gene: TRBJ2-5
CDR3aa: CAWSVGGRGETQYF
CDR3nt: TGTGCCTGGAGTGTAGGGGGCAGGGGAGAGACCCAGTACTTC

d_gene: TRBD2
v_gene: TRBV5-1
j_gene: TRBJ2-3
CDR3aa: CASSLVAGVDTQYF
CDR3nt: TGCGCCAGCAGCTTGGTTGCGGGAGTAGATACGCAGTATTTT

d_gene: -
v_gene: TRBV10-3
j_gene: TRBJ2-1
CDR3aa: CAISSNRGPGEEQFF
CDR3nt: TGTGCCATCAGTAGCAACCGGGGGCCGGGGGAAGAGCAGTTCTTC

d_gene: -
v_gene: TRBV28
j_gene: TRBJ2-7
CDR3aa: CASSRQNSYEQYF
CDR3nt: TGTGCCAGCAGTCGACAGAACTCCTACGAGCAGTACTTC

d_gene: -
v_gene: TRBV5-6
j_gene: TRBJ2-3
CDR3aa: CASSLSGQGSDTQYF
CDR3nt: TGTGCCAGCAGCTTGTCTGGGCAGGGGTCAGATACGCAGTATTTT

d_gene: TRBD2
v_gene: TRBV7-2
j_gene: TRBJ2-3
CDR3aa: CASSPRLAGGKDTQYF
CDR3nt: TGTGCCAGCAGCCCTAGACTAGCGGGGGGTAAAGATACGCAGTATTTT

d_gene: -
v_gene: TRBV5-4
j_gene: TRBJ2-7
CDR3aa: CASRLEILEQYF
CDR3nt: TGTGCCAGCAGACTCGAGATCCTCGAGCAGTACTTC

d_gene: TRBD1
v_gene: TRBV7-2
j_gene: TRBJ2-7
CDR3aa: CASSPRQGSYEQYF
CDR3nt: TGTGCCAGCAGCCCTCGACAGGGATCCTACGAGCAGTACTTC

d_gene: -
v_gene: TRBV2
j_gene: TRBJ2-4
CDR3aa: CASSYPGGAAKNIQYF
CDR3nt: TGTGCCAGCAGCTACCCTGGGGGCGCTGCCAAAAACATTCAGTACTTC

d_gene: -
v_gene: TRBV10-3
j_gene: TRBJ2-7
CDR3aa: CAISDGTSYEQYF
CDR3nt: TGTGCCATCAGTGACGGCACATCCTACGAGCAGTACTTC